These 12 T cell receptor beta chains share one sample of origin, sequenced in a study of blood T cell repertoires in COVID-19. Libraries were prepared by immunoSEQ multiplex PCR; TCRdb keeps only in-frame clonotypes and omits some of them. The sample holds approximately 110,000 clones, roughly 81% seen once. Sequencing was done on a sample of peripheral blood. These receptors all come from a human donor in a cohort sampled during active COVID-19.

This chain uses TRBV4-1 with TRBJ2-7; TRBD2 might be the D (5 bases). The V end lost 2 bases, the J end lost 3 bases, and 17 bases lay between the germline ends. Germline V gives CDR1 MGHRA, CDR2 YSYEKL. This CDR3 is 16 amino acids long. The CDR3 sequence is CASSQRISSPNYEQYF. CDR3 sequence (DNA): TGCGCCAGCAGCCAACGCATTTCTAGCCCAAACTACGAGCAGTACTTC.

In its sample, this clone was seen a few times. CDR3 DNA: TGTGCCAGCAGCTTGGAGGGAGGCGTCAATCAGCCCCAGCATTTT. Encoded protein: CASSLEGGVNQPQHF. The chain joins TRBV5-5 to TRBJ1-5; no clear D gene. The V end was cut by 0 bases, the J end by 3 bases, with 10 bases between. The germline gives CDR1 SGHKS, CDR2 YYEKEE (reference sequence). CDR3 length: 15 amino acids.

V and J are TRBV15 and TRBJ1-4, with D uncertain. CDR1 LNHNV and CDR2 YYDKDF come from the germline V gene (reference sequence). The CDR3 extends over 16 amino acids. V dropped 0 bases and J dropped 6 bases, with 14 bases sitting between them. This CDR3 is CATSRDEQMTDEKLFF. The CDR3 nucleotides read TGTGCCACCAGCAGAGATGAACAGATGACGGATGAAAAACTGTTTTTT.

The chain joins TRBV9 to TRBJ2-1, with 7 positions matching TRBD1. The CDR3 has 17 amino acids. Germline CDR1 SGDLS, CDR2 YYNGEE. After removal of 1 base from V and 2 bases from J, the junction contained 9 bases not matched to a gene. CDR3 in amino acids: CASSVWDSPGTYNEQFF. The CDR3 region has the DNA TGTGCCAGCAGCGTATGGGACAGCCCTGGGACCTACAATGAGCAGTTCTTC. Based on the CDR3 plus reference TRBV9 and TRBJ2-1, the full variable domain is DSGVTQTPKHLITATGQRVTLRCSPRSGDLSVYWYQQSLDQGLQFLIQYYNGEERAKGNILERFSAQQFPDLHSELNLSSLELGDSALYFCASSVWDSPGTYNEQFFGPGTRLTVL.

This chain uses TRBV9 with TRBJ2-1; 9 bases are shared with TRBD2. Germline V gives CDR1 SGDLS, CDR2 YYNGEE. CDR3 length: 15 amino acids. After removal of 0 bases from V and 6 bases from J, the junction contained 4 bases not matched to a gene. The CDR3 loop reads CASSVGGREGNEQFF. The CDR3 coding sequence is TGTGCCAGCAGCGTAGGCGGGAGGGAGGGCAATGAGCAGTTCTTC. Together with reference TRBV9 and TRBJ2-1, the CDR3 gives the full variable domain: DSGVTQTPKHLITATGQRVTLRCSPRSGDLSVYWYQQSLDQGLQFLIQYYNGEERAKGNILERFSAQQFPDLHSELNLSSLELGDSALYFCASSVGGREGNEQFFGPGTRLTVL.

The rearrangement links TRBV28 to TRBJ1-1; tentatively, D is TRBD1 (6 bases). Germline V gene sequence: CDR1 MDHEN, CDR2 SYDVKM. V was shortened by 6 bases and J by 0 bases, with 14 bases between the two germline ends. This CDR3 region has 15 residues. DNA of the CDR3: TGTGCCAGCAGAAATACGGGACACCTGAACACTGAAGCTTTCTTT. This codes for CASRNTGHLNTEAFF. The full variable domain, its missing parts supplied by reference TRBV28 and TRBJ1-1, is DVKVTQSSRYLVKRTGEKVFLECVQDMDHENMFWYRQDPGLGLRLIYFSYDVKMKEKGDIPEGYSVSREKKERFSLILESASTNQTSMYLCASRNTGHLNTEAFFGQGTRLTVV.

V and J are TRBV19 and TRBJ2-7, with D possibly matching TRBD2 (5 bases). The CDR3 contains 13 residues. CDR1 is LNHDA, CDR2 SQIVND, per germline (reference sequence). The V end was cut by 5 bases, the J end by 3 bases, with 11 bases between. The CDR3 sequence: CASSAPGVYEQYF. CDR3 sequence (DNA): TGTGCCAGTAGTGCCCCCGGGGTCTACGAGCAGTACTTC.

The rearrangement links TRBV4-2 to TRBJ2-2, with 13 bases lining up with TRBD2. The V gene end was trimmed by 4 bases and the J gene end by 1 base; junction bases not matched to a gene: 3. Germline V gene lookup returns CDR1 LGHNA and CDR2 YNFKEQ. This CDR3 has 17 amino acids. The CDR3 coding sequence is TGTGCCAGCAGCCCTTGGACTAGCGGGGGGAACACCGGGGAGCTGTTTTTT. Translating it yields CASSPWTSGGNTGELFF.

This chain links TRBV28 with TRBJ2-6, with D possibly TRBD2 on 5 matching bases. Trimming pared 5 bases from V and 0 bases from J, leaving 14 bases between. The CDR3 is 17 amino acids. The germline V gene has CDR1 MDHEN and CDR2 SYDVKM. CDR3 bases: TGTGCCAGCAGTACTCGGGGTGGGTTCTCTGGGGCCAACGTCCTGACTTTC. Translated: CASSTRGGFSGANVLTF.

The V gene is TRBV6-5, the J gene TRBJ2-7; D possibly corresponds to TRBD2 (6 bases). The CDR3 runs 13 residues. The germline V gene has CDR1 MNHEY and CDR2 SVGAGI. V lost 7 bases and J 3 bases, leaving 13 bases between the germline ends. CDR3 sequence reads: CASTPSGSYEQYF. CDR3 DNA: TGTGCCAGCACCCCCTCCGGGAGCTACGAGCAGTACTTC.

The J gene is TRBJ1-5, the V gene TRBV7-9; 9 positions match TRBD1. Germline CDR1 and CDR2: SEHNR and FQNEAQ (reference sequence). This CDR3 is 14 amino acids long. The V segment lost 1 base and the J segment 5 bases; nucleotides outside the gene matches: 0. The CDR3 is CASSLGQGDQPQHF. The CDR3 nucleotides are TGTGCCAGCAGCTTAGGACAGGGGGATCAGCCCCAGCATTTT.

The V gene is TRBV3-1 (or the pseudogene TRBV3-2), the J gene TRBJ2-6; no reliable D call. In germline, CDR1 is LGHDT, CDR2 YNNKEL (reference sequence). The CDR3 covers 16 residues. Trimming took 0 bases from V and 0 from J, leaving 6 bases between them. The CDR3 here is CASSQDPGSGANVLTF. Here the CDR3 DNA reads TGTGCCAGCAGCCAAGATCCGGGCTCTGGGGCCAACGTCCTGACTTTC.